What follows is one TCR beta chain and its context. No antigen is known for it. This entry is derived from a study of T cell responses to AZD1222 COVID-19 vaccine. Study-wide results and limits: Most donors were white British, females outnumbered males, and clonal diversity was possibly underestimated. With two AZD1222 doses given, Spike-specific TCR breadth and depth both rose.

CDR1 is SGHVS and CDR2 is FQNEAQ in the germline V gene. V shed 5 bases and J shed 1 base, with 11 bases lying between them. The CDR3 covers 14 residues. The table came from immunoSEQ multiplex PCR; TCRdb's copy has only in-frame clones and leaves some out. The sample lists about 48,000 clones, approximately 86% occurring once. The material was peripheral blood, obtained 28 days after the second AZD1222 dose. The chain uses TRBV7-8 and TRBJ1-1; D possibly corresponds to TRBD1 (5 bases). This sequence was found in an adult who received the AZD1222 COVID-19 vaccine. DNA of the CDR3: TGTGCCAGCAGCGCCCGCCAGGGGAACACTGAAGCTTTCTTT. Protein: CASSARQGNTEAFF.